This T cell receptor (beta chain) came from a study of blood T cell repertoires in COVID-19. Germline CDR1 is ENHRY and CDR2 is SYGVKD. The germline V and J ends were trimmed by 6 bases and 0 bases, with 12 bases remaining between them. The CDR3 totals 16 residues. The repertoire was sequenced with immunoSEQ multiplex PCR; TCRdb's copy has only in-frame clones and lacks some. The data show fewer than 200,000 clones, around 85% seen once. V gene TRBV10-3 combines with J gene TRBJ1-6; possibly TRBD1 for D (5 bases). The receptor comes from a man aged 65 to 79 with active or convalescent COVID-19. The source material was peripheral blood. The CDR3 reads CAISPGGSSYNSPLHF. The CDR3 DNA follows: TGTGCCATCAGCCCGGGGGGGAGCTCCTATAATTCACCCCTCCACTTT.